This T cell receptor (beta chain) was sequenced during a study of OX40 agonist ivuxolimab in advanced cancers. About the full investigation: The costimulatory receptor OX40 (CD134) was targeted by ivuxolimab, a fully human IgG2 agonistic monoclonal antibody. Of the 52 patients in dose escalation, about 20 had hepatocellular carcinoma, roughly 15 had melanoma, 9 had renal cell carcinoma and 9 had head and neck cancer. Peripheral TCRbeta sequencing was intended to test whether TCR sequence diversity was altered and clonal T-cell expansion was caused by ivuxolimab. Intravenous ivuxolimab was administered to patients every 2 weeks at six dose levels: 0.01, 0.1, 0.3, 1.5, 3 and 10 mg/kg. Partial responses occurred in three dose-escalation patients, of whom one had hepatocellular carcinoma and two had cutaneous melanoma. The dose-escalation cohort was roughly 87% male with a mean age of around 64 years, ranging from about 20 to 85. The monotherapy dose-escalation portion (N of about 47 patients) of the phase I ivuxolimab trial is reported in the paper. Prior anti-PD-1, anti-PD-L1 or anti-CTLA-4 therapy was permitted, and about 40% of dose-escalation patients had received checkpoint inhibitors. General study outcomes and caveats: After ivuxolimab, more expanded clones were found on average in CD8+ T cells than in CD4+ T cells. Low levels of normalized T-cell clonal expansion were also shown by some nonresponding patients. Which antigens the clonally expanded peripheral T cells were specific for was not determined. Clonal expansion of both CD4+ and CD8+ blood T cells was observed from baseline to week 6 at doses 0.1 to 3.0 mg/kg. In the 0.1-3.0 mg/kg groups, partial responders were among the patients with the lowest normalized peripheral clonal expansion, particularly in CD8+ T cells.

The V and J ends are trimmed by 2 bases and 2 bases, leaving 8 bases between them. The CDR3 covers 13 residues, taking in both the cysteine and the phenylalanine. Only the CDR3 part of the read is kept: 39 bases, read in frame from the first base. Via the germline V gene (reference sequence), CDR1 is GTSNPN and CDR2 SVGIG. For sequencing of the TCRbeta CDR3 region, genomic DNA was extracted from the sorted cells. The immunoSEQ Assay was used to sequence the TCRbeta CDR3 regions. TCRdb obtained this table from immuneACCESS and retained in-frame rearrangements with V and J assigned. These tables miss some clones; where compared with another copy, unresolved V genes account for less than half of the shortfall, and the remainder is unexplained. Counted in this sample were about 79,000 clones; roughly 88% of them appeared once. The top ten constitute about 4% of the sample. Patients with a history of autoimmune disease or receiving systemic immunosuppression were excluded from the trial. Peripheral blood for TCR sequencing was collected from all dose cohorts at baseline, on cycle 4 day 1, and on cycle 7 day 1. Samples came from an open-label, multicenter, first-in-human phase I dose-escalation trial of ivuxolimab. The trial enrolled adults with locally advanced or metastatic head and neck squamous cell, hepatocellular, melanoma or renal cell carcinoma. CD4+ and CD8+ T cells were sorted separately from peripheral blood before TCR sequencing.

This clone was counted a few times. There is no known antigen for this receptor. No qualities accompany the bases; no much larger clone lies one base away. Recombination connected TRBV30 to TRBJ2-3, with a tentative D gene TRBD2 over 6 matching bases. The sample consisted of CD4+ or CD8+ T cells sorted from blood, taken in a trial of the OX40 agonist ivuxolimab. The sequence came from an adult with an advanced solid tumor such as melanoma, head and neck, liver or kidney cancer. The CDR3 in this case is CAWSLAVTDTQYF. The DNA reads TGTGCCTGGAGTTTAGCGGTCACAGATACGCAGTATTTT.